The 23 T cell receptor beta chains reported below all come from one sample, sequenced in a study of blood T cell repertoires in COVID-19. This table comes from immunoSEQ multiplex PCR, and its TCRdb copy is limited to in-frame clones, with some not included. The sample lists around 100,000 clones; about 85% were seen once. Sequencing was performed on peripheral blood. Source of these receptors: a man aged 40-49 years with acute or convalescent COVID-19.

V gene TRBV6-6 combines with J gene TRBJ1-4; 8 bases match TRBD1. The CDR3 covers 15 residues. The V segment lost 6 bases and the J segment 4 bases; nucleotides outside the gene matches: 7. Per the germline V gene, CDR1 is MNHNY and CDR2 is SVGAGI (reference sequence). The CDR3, as DNA: TGTGCCAGCAGGAGGACAGGGCCTTTTAATGAAAAACTGTTTTTT. As protein: CASRRTGPFNEKLFF.

The V call is TRBV6-2 or TRBV6-3, the J call TRBJ2-3; D unresolved. Germline V lookup: CDR1 MNHEY, CDR2 SVGEGT. Trimming cost V 3 bases and J 2 bases, with 9 bases left between them. The CDR3 is 14 amino acids. CDR3 coding DNA: TGTGCCAGCAGTTATGGCGGAAACACAGATACGCAGTATTTT. This translates into CASSYGGNTDTQYF.

This sequence joins TRBV5-8 and TRBJ1-4, with 7 positions matching TRBD1. CDR1 is SGHTS, CDR2 YDEGEE, per germline. J gave up 6 bases and V 4 bases, and 9 bases lay outside the gene matches. This CDR3 is built from 15 residues. As DNA, the CDR3 is TGTGCCAGCAGCCTACAGGGGCTTGGGTATGAAAAACTGTTTTTT. Translating gives CASSLQGLGYEKLFF.

In this sample, this clone turned up once. The rearrangement uses TRBV18 and TRBJ2-1; 7 bases line up with TRBD1. Trimming removed 3 bases from V and 6 bases from J; junction bases left unmatched: 11. There are 16 residues in the CDR3. Germline lookup yields CDR1 KGHSH and CDR2 LQKENI. In DNA form, the CDR3 reads TGTGCCAGCTCACCCGGGAATCGACAGGGTTCCAATGAGCAGTTCTTC. Translation: CASSPGNRQGSNEQFF.

The chain employs TRBV5-1 and TRBJ2-5; the match to TRBD2 covers 14 bases. V lost 4 bases to trimming and J lost 0 bases; unmatched junction nucleotides: 2. The CDR3 length is 16 residues. CDR1 is SGHRS and CDR2 is YFSETQ in the germline V gene. The CDR3 nucleotides are TGCGCCAGCAGCAGGACTAGCGGGGGGTACCAAGAGACCCAGTACTTC. Its translation: CASSRTSGGYQETQYF.

This sequence joins TRBV14 and TRBJ2-1; TRBD2 aligns across 8 bases. The ends lost 4 bases at V and 7 bases at J; junction bases unmatched: 9. Germline CDR1 reads SGHDN; CDR2 reads FVKESK. The CDR3 has 15 residues. CDR3 residues: CASSLSGGVWNEQFF. CDR3 DNA sequence: TGTGCCAGCAGCCTGAGCGGGGGAGTGTGGAATGAGCAGTTCTTC.

V is TRBV11-2 and J is TRBJ1-5, with D possibly being TRBD1 (6 bases). Germline lookup yields CDR1 SGHAT and CDR2 FQNNGV. This CDR3 comprises 13 residues. V was cut by 5 bases and J by 5 bases, with 10 bases left in between. The CDR3 loop reads CASSLQGDQPQHF. As DNA, the CDR3 is TGTGCCAGCAGCCTACAGGGAGATCAGCCCCAGCATTTT.

The rearrangement links TRBV28 to TRBJ2-7; 9 bases are a match to TRBD1. CDR1 and CDR2 from the germline V gene are MDHEN and SYDVKM. V shed 5 bases and J 5 bases; nucleotides not matched to a gene: 10. The CDR3 runs to 15 residues. The CDR3 protein is CASSPTGQGSDEQYF. The CDR3 DNA is TGTGCCAGCAGTCCGACCGGACAGGGGAGTGACGAGCAGTACTTC.

The CDR3 loop is CASSHDRASYGYTF. CDR3 DNA: TGTGCCAGCAGCCACGACAGGGCCTCCTATGGCTACACCTTC. The chain uses TRBV6-6 and TRBJ1-2; 7 nucleotides match TRBD1. Germline lookup yields CDR1 MNHNY and CDR2 SVGAGI (reference sequence). The CDR3 loop spans 14 amino acids. Trimming removed 6 bases from V and 4 bases from J; junction bases left unmatched: 8.

The chain combines TRBV5-1 with TRBJ1-5; 9 bases align to TRBD1. Germline values: CDR1 SGHRS, CDR2 YFSETQ. This CDR3 has 14 amino acids. The V segment lost 5 bases and the J segment 5 bases; nucleotides outside the gene matches: 5. The CDR3 nucleotides are TGCGCCAGCAGGCGGGACAGGGCTGATCAGCCCCAGCATTTT. Translation: CASRRDRADQPQHF.

This clone was counted between two and nine times. DNA for the CDR3: TGCGCCAGCAGTTGGACTAGCGGGAGCAACTACGAGCAGTACTTC. It specifies CASSWTSGSNYEQYF. V is TRBV5-1 and J is TRBJ2-7; 13 bases match TRBD2. The CDR3 sequence is 15 residues long. V lost 5 bases to trimming and J lost 3 bases; unmatched junction nucleotides: 5. Germline V lookup: CDR1 SGHRS, CDR2 YFSETQ.

This clone is a singleton in its sample. The rearrangement joins TRBV7-3 to TRBJ2-1; possibly TRBD1 for D (5 bases). V was pared by 4 bases and J by 1 base, with 14 bases between. This CDR3 has 16 residues. Germline CDR1 SGHTA, CDR2 FQGTGA. The CDR3 loop reads CASSSSDSASYNEQFF. The CDR3 DNA sequence: TGTGCCAGCAGCTCAAGCGACAGCGCGTCCTACAATGAGCAGTTCTTC. Full variable domain (outside the CDR3, taken from reference TRBV7-3 and TRBJ2-1): GAGVSQTPSNKVTEKGKYVELRCDPISGHTALYWYRQSLGQGPEFLIYFQGTGAADDSGLPNDRFFAVRPEGSVSTLKIQRTERGDSAVYLCASSSSDSASYNEQFFGPGTRLTVL.

The chain recombines TRBV29-1 with TRBJ2-7; D perhaps matches TRBD2 (6 bases). This CDR3 is 14 amino acids long. The V and J ends lost 4 bases and 2 bases respectively, with 15 bases between them. CDR1 SQVTM and CDR2 ANQGSEA come from the germline V gene. DNA of the CDR3: TGCAGCGTTGTGTCGCGCGGGGAGACCTACGAGCAGTACTTC. It encodes CSVVSRGETYEQYF.

The chain recombines TRBV7-2 with TRBJ1-2, with a weak D call TRBD1 (5 bases). V dropped 2 bases and J dropped 8 bases, with 18 bases sitting between them. Germline V lookup: CDR1 SGHTA, CDR2 FQGNSA. The length of the CDR3 is 15 residues. CDR3 coding DNA: TGTGCCAGCAGCTTATTTTTGGTTCAGGGTGGAGGCTACACCTTC. It yields the protein CASSLFLVQGGGYTF.

The chain combines TRBV3-1 (or the pseudogene TRBV3-2) with TRBJ2-3, with TRBD2 matching 11 bases. With 4 bases clipped from V and 2 bases from J, the junction kept 5 bases outside the gene matches. Germline V gives CDR1 LGHDT, CDR2 YNNKEL (reference sequence). CDR3 size: 16 residues. CDR3 in amino acids: CASSLAGGGPTDTQYF. The CDR3 nucleotides are TGTGCCAGCAGCCTAGCGGGAGGGGGCCCCACAGATACGCAGTATTTT.

The rearrangement joins TRBV28 to TRBJ2-6; D might be TRBD2 (6 bases). There are 16 residues in the CDR3. Trimming removed 8 bases at V and 3 bases at J, with 17 bases between. Germline V gene data show CDR1 as MDHEN and CDR2 as SYDVKM. DNA of the CDR3: TGTGCCAGCGCGGGAATCGGGGTACATGGGGCCAACGTCCTGACTTTC. Encoded protein: CASAGIGVHGANVLTF.

This chain uses TRBV3-1 (or the pseudogene TRBV3-2) with TRBJ2-1; tentatively, D is TRBD2 (6 bases). V was clipped by 3 bases and J by 7 bases, with 13 bases between them. CDR3 length: 14 residues. CDR1 and CDR2 (germline): LGHDT, YNNKEL (reference sequence). CDR3 residues: CASSHAGRMNEQFF. CDR3 coding DNA: TGTGCCAGCAGCCATGCGGGAAGGATGAATGAGCAGTTCTTC.

This chain links TRBV11-2 with TRBJ2-7; weak D call: TRBD2 (6 bases). V dropped 0 bases and J dropped 6 bases, with 15 bases sitting between them. This CDR3 spans 15 amino acids. Germline CDR1 reads SGHAT; CDR2 reads FQNNGV. As DNA, the CDR3 is TGTGCCAGCAGCTTAGAGTGGGAGGTTAGGGCCGAGCAGTACTTC. Protein product: CASSLEWEVRAEQYF.

This clone came up once. The chain links TRBV7-9 to TRBJ1-4; possibly TRBD1 for D (5 bases). CDR1 is SEHNR, CDR2 FQNEAQ, per germline (reference sequence). The length of the CDR3 is 15 residues. V was pared by 7 bases and J by 3 bases, with 15 bases between. CDR3 region: CASTISREANEKLFF. CDR3 DNA sequence: TGTGCCAGCACCATCTCCAGGGAGGCTAATGAAAAACTGTTTTTT.

This sequence joins TRBV4-3 and TRBJ1-2; 7 bases map to TRBD1. V was clipped by 4 bases and J by 7 bases; unmatched bases: 6. The CDR3 spans 13 residues. The germline gives CDR1 LGHNA, CDR2 YSLEER. This chain's CDR3 is CASSLQGQGGYTF. DNA for the CDR3: TGCGCCAGCAGCCTACAGGGGCAGGGTGGCTACACCTTC.

In this sample, this clone turned up a few times. The V and J genes are TRBV6-2 or TRBV6-3 and TRBJ2-1; 10 nucleotides line up with TRBD2. The germline V gene has CDR1 MNHEY and CDR2 SVGEGT. With 0 bases clipped from V and 3 bases from J, the junction kept 5 bases outside the gene matches. The CDR3 length is 17 residues. The CDR3 is CASSYSGLAGVYNEQFF. In nucleotides, the CDR3 is TGTGCCAGCAGTTACTCGGGTCTAGCGGGGGTCTACAATGAGCAGTTCTTC.

The rearrangement uses TRBV19 and TRBJ1-4; 11 nucleotides line up with TRBD1. The CDR3 is 16 residues long. V dropped 4 bases and J dropped 7; count of bases not matched to a gene: 8. Germline-derived CDR1 and CDR2 are LNHDA and SQIVND (reference sequence). In nucleotides, the CDR3 is TGTGCCAGTAGTACCACATGGACAGGGGGCGGTGAAAAACTGTTTTTT. Residues: CASSTTWTGGGEKLFF.

V and J are TRBV19 and TRBJ1-2; D uncertain. Trimming stripped 3 bases from V and 4 bases from J, with 12 bases between. The CDR3 runs 14 residues. CDR1 is LNHDA, CDR2 SQIVND, per germline (reference sequence). The CDR3 loop reads CASSMVARSYGYTF. CDR3 in DNA: TGTGCCAGTAGTATGGTGGCTCGTTCCTATGGCTACACCTTC.